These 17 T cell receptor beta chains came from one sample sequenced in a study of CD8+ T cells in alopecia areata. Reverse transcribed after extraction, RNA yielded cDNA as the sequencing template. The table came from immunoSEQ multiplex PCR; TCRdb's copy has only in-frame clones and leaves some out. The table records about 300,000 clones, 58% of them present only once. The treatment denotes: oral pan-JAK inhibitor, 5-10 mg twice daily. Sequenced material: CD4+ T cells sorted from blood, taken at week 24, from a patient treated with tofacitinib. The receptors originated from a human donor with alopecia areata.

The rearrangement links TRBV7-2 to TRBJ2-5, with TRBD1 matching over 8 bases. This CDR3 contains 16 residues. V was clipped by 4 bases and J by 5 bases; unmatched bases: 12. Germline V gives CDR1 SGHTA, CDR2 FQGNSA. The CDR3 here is CASSYVSTTGVETQYF. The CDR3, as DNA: TGTGCCAGCAGCTACGTTTCCACGACAGGGGTCGAGACCCAGTACTTC.

The DNA for the CDR3 is TGCGCCAGCAGCTTGGGTGGGGGCCCCAACTATGGCTACACCTTC. The encoded protein is CASSLGGGPNYGYTF. This rearrangement joins TRBV5-1 to TRBJ1-2; D perhaps matches TRBD1 (6 bases). CDR1 and CDR2 (germline): SGHRS, YFSETQ. The V and J ends lost 0 bases and 2 bases respectively, with 11 bases between them. This CDR3 is 15 amino acids long.

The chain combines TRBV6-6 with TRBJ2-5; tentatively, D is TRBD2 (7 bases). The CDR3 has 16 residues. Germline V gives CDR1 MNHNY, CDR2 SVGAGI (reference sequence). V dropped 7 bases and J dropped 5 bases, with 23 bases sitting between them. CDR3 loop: CASTLLSGGLGETQYF. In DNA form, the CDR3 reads TGTGCCAGCACCCTCCTTTCGGGGGGCCTGGGGGAGACCCAGTACTTC.

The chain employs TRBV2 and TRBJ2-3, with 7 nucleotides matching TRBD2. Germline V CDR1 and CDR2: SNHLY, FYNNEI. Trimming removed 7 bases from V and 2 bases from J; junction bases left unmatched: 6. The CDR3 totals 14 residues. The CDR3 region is CASNRAGPTDTQYF. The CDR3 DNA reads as TGTGCCAGCAACCGAGCGGGGCCCACAGATACGCAGTATTTT.

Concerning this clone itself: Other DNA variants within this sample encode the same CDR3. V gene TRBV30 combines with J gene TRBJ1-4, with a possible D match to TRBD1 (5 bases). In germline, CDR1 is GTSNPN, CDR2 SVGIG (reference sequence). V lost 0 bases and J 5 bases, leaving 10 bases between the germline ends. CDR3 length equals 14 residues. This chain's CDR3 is CAWSVGGTNEKLFF. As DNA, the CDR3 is TGTGCCTGGAGTGTGGGGGGGACCAATGAAAAACTGTTTTTT.

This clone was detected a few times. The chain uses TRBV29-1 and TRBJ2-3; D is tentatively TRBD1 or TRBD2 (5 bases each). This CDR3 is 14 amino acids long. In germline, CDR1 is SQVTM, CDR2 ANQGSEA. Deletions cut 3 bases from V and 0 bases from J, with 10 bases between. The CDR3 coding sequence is TGCAGCGTTGAGAGGGGTACTAGCACAGATACGCAGTATTTT. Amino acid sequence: CSVERGTSTDTQYF.

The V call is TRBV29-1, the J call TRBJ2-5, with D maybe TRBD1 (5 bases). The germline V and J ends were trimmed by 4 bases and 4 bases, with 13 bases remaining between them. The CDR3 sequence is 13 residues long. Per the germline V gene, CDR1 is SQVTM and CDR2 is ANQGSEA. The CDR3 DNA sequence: TGCAGCGTTGGGGGCTCTAGGGGAGAGACCCAGTACTTC. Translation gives CSVGGSRGETQYF.

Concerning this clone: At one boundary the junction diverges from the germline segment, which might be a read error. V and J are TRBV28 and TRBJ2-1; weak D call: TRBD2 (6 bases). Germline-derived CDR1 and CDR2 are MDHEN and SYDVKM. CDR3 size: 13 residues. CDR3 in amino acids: CASSFGDPGTPIF. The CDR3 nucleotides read TGTGCCAGCAGTTTCGGGGACCCCGGGACTCCCATCTTC.

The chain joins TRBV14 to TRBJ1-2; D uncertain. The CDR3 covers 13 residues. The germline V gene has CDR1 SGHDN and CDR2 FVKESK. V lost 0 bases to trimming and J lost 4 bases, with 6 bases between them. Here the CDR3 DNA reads TGTGCCAGCAGCCAAGAAAGTGTCTATGGCTACACCTTC. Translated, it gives CASSQESVYGYTF.

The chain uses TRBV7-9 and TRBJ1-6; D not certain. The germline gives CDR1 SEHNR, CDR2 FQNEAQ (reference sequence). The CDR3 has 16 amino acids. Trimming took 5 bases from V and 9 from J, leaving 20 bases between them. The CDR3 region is CASSPIDKGRTSPLHF. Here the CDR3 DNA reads TGTGCCAGCAGCCCGATCGACAAAGGCCGGACTTCACCCCTCCACTTT.

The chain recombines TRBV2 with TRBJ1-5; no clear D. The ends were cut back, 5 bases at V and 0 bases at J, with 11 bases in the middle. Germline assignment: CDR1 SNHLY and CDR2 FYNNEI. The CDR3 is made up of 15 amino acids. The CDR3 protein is CASSRESYSNQPQHF. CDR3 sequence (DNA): TGTGCCAGCAGTAGGGAATCCTATAGCAATCAGCCCCAGCATTTT.

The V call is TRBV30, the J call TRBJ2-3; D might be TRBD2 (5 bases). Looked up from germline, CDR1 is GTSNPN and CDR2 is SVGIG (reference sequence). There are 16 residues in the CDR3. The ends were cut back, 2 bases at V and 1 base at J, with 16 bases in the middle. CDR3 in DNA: TGTGCCTGGAGTAAACTAGGAGGACCCGGCACAGATACGCAGTATTTT. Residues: CAWSKLGGPGTDTQYF.

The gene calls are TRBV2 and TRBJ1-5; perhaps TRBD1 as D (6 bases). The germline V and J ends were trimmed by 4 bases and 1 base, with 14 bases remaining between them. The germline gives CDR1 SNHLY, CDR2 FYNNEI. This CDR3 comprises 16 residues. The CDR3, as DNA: TGTGCCAGCAGTGTGGGAGGGGGTGGAAGCAATCAGCCCCAGCATTTT. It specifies CASSVGGGGSNQPQHF.

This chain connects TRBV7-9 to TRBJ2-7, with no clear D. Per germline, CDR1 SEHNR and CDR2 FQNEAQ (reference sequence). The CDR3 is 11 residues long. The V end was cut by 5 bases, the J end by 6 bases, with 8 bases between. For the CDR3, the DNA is TGTGCCAGCAGCCAGTGGCTCGAGCAGTACTTC. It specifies CASSQWLEQYF. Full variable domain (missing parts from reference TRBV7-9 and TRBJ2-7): DTGVSQNPRHKITKRGQNVTFRCDPISEHNRLYWYRQTLGQGPEFLTYFQNEAQLEKSRLLSDRFSAERPKGSFSTLEIQRTEQGDSAMYLCASSQWLEQYFGPGTRLTVT.

This CDR3 is CASSQELPARGVGSGANVLTF. CDR3 DNA: TGCGCCAGCAGCCAAGAATTACCCGCTCGGGGGGTTGGTTCTGGGGCCAACGTCCTGACTTTC. The genes are TRBV4-3 and TRBJ2-6; 7 bases are a match to TRBD2. Germline V gives CDR1 LGHNA, CDR2 YSLEER. Losses at the gene ends were 0 bases for V and 1 base for J; bases not matched to a gene: 15. The CDR3 is made up of 21 amino acids.

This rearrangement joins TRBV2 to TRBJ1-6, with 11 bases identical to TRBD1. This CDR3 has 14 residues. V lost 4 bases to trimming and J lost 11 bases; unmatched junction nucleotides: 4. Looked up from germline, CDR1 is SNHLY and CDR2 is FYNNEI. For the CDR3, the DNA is TGTGCCAGCAGTGGGGACAGGGGGAGGCCACCCCTCCACTTT. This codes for CASSGDRGRPPLHF. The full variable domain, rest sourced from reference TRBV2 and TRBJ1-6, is EPEVTQTPSHQVTQMGQEVILRCVPISNHLYFYWYRQILGQKVEFLVSFYNNEISEKSEIFDDQFSVERPDGSNFTLKIRSTKLEDSAMYFCASSGDRGRPPLHFGNGTRLTVT.

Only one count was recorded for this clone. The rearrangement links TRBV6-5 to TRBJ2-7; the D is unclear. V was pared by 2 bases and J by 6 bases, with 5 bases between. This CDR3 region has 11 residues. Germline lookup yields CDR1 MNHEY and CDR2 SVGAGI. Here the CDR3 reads CASSYGIEQYF. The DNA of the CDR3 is TGTGCCAGCAGTTACGGGATCGAGCAGTACTTC.